This entry describes one T cell receptor (beta chain). Its matching antigen is unknown. Germline CDR1 and CDR2: SGHVS and FNYEAQ. V was pared by 6 bases and J by 0 bases, with 18 bases between. The CDR3 is 16 amino acids. The sample belongs to a study of chemoradiotherapy in HPV16-positive cancers. About the study: Candidate HPV-specific clones and shared TCR motifs came from two HPV16-positive patients.

Study conclusions and caveats: For HPV16-positive patients, expanding HPV-responsive T cells associated with longer recurrence-free survival.

Sequencing was performed with immunoSEQ multiplex PCR; in TCRdb, only in-frame clones are kept and a portion is missing. This table has about 25,000 clones, approximately 92% appearing once. Here the sequenced sample was blood, taken from a patient who underwent chemoradiotherapy. The TCR originated in a human donor with HPV-associated anogenital cancer. The V call is TRBV7-6, the J call TRBJ2-7; either TRBD1 or TRBD2 may fit D (6 bases each). Here the CDR3 DNA reads TGTGCCAGCAGGCGAGAGGGGGGCCTGAGCTCCTACGAGCAGTACTTC. This codes for CASRREGGLSSYEQYF.